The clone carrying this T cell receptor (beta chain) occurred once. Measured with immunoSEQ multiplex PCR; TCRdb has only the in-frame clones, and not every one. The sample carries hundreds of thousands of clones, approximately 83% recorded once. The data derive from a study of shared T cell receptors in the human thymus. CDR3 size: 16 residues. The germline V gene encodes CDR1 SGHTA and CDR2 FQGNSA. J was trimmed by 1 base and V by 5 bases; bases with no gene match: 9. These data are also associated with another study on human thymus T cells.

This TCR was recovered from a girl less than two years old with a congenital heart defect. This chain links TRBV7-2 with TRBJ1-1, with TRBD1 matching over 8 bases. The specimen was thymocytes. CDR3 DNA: TGTGCCAGCAGCCCTTACAGGGGGAGGGAGAACACTGAAGCTTTCTTT. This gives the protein CASSPYRGRENTEAFF.